The 25 T cell receptor beta chains reported below all come from one sample, sequenced in a study of Ad26.COV2.S vaccination and SARS-CoV-2 variants. Treatment specified: about 20 received Ad26.COV2.S at low or high dose, single or two shots; five or six received placebo; per-sample allocation not given. After the first vaccine or placebo injection, samples were drawn on day 63. Using immunoSEQ multiplex PCR, the repertoire was profiled, and TCRdb retains in-frame clones only, with some absent. The table has roughly 300,000 clones, approximately 86% seen once. The sample consisted of peripheral blood, taken in a trial of Ad26.COV2.S vaccine versus placebo. These receptors came from a person between 18 and 59 years old who received the Ad26.COV2.S COVID-19 vaccine or a placebo.

The chain combines TRBV5-1 with TRBJ1-1, with D unresolved. Trimming took off 1 base at V and 1 base at J, with 8 bases between the two ends. CDR3 length equals 14 residues. Germline V lookup: CDR1 SGHRS, CDR2 YFSETQ. CDR3 region: CASSLLSGNTEAFF. The CDR3 DNA is TGCGCCAGCAGCTTGTTATCCGGGAACACTGAAGCTTTCTTT.

About this clone itself: The same CDR3 also results from other DNA sequences found in this sample. The chain recombines TRBV7-2 with TRBJ2-1; 8 nucleotides line up with TRBD2. The CDR3 extends over 15 amino acids. V lost 3 bases, J lost 2 bases, and 3 bases stayed unmatched. CDR1 and CDR2 (germline): SGHTA, FQGNSA. CDR3 amino acids: CASSFSGGAYNEQFF. DNA of the CDR3: TGTGCCAGCAGCTTCAGCGGGGGCGCCTACAATGAGCAGTTCTTC.

The chain recombines TRBV6-1 with TRBJ1-2; D gene ambiguous. V dropped 0 bases and J dropped 1 base, with 15 bases sitting between them. The CDR3 runs 17 residues. Germline CDR1 reads MNHNS; CDR2 reads SASEGT. The CDR3 nucleotides read TGTGCCAGCAGTGAAGCGCTTCGTGGCGAGTTTAACTATGGCTACACCTTC. Translating it yields CASSEALRGEFNYGYTF.

This chain connects TRBV11-3 to TRBJ2-2; TRBD1 is a possible D gene (6 bases). V lost 0 bases, J lost 6 bases, and 17 bases lay in between. Germline V gene data show CDR1 as SGHNT and CDR2 as YENEEA. This CDR3 region has 17 residues. CDR3 nucleotide sequence: TGTGCCAGCAGCTTAGATTTGGGGCCAGGGGCTTCCGGGGAGCTGTTTTTT. Encoded protein: CASSLDLGPGASGELFF. Based on the CDR3 plus reference TRBV11-3 and TRBJ2-2, the full variable domain is EAGVVQSPRYKIIEKKQPVAFWCNPISGHNTLYWYLQNLGQGPELLIRYENEEAVDDSQLPKDRFSAERLKGVDSTLKIQPAELGDSAVYLCASSLDLGPGASGELFFGEGSRLTVL.

This chain joins TRBV27 and TRBJ2-1; D might be TRBD2 (5 bases). This CDR3 has 12 residues. V gave up 5 bases and J gave up 9 bases, with 11 bases separating them. Germline V gives CDR1 MNHEY, CDR2 SMNVEV (reference sequence). The CDR3 loop is CASSALGSEQFF. The CDR3 bases are TGTGCCAGCAGTGCACTAGGGTCTGAGCAGTTCTTC.

The chain employs TRBV7-9 and TRBJ2-1, with TRBD2 identical over 14 bases. Germline lookup yields CDR1 SEHNR and CDR2 FQNEAQ (reference sequence). With 8 bases clipped from V and 8 bases from J, the junction kept 14 bases outside the gene matches. The length of the CDR3 is 17 residues. In DNA form, the CDR3 reads TGTGCCAGCCCCTCTTACCGGACTAGCGGGAGGAACGATGAGCAGTTCTTC. This translates into CASPSYRTSGRNDEQFF. The whole variable domain, filled in from reference TRBV7-9 and TRBJ2-1, reads DTGVSQNPRHKITKRGQNVTFRCDPISEHNRLYWYRQTLGQGPEFLTYFQNEAQLEKSRLLSDRFSAERPKGSFSTLEIQRTEQGDSAMYLCASPSYRTSGRNDEQFFGPGTRLTVL.

With regard to this clone: Other DNA variants within this sample encode the same CDR3. This rearrangement joins TRBV6-5 to TRBJ2-1; 12 bases line up with TRBD1. This CDR3 has 14 amino acids. Unmatched junction bases numbered 3, after V lost 6 bases and J lost 6 bases. Germline values: CDR1 MNHEY, CDR2 SVGAGI. CDR3 residues: CASSRDRGPNEQFF. In DNA, the CDR3 is TGTGCCAGCAGCCGGGACAGGGGGCCCAATGAGCAGTTCTTC.

The V and J genes are TRBV28 and TRBJ2-6; D not resolved. Germline V gene lookup returns CDR1 MDHEN and CDR2 SYDVKM. The ends were cut back, 4 bases at V and 4 bases at J, with 5 bases in the middle. The CDR3 length is 13 residues. CDR3 sequence reads: CASSSLGANVLTF. The DNA of the CDR3 is TGTGCCAGCAGTTCTCTCGGGGCCAACGTCCTGACTTTC.

The CDR3 bases are TGTGCCAGCAGCTCCCGGGACTACTCCTACAATGAGCAGTTCTTC. Residues: CASSSRDYSYNEQFF. The V call is TRBV9, the J call TRBJ2-1, with 7 bases lining up with TRBD2. J was trimmed by 0 bases and V by 4 bases; bases with no gene match: 4. Germline CDR1 SGDLS, CDR2 YYNGEE. The CDR3 is made up of 15 amino acids.

J is TRBJ1-6 and V is TRBV4-2; the D is unclear. The ends were cut back, 0 bases at V and 7 bases at J, with 10 bases in the middle. CDR3 length: 15 amino acids. Per the germline V gene, CDR1 is LGHNA and CDR2 is YNFKEQ. As DNA, the CDR3 is TGTGCCAGCAGCCAAGATGTAACTTACAATTCACCCCTCCACTTT. Amino acid sequence: CASSQDVTYNSPLHF.

This clone was observed a handful of times. The chain employs TRBV4-1 and TRBJ1-3; no clear D gene. The CDR3 spans 15 residues. The germline V and J ends were trimmed by 0 bases and 13 bases, with 19 bases remaining between them. Germline-derived CDR1 and CDR2 are MGHRA and YSYEKL. The CDR3 spells CASSQDRSAVNDIYF. Written as DNA, the CDR3 is TGCGCCAGCAGCCAAGATCGATCGGCAGTTAACGATATATATTTT.

The V gene is TRBV5-4, the J gene TRBJ1-1, with 8 positions matching TRBD1. The V gene's germline CDR1 is SGHNT and CDR2 YYREEE (reference sequence). The CDR3 spans 13 residues. Losses at the gene ends were 4 bases for V and 4 bases for J; bases not matched to a gene: 3. CDR3 DNA sequence: TGTGCCAGCAGCAGGACAGGGATCACTGAAGCTTTCTTT. This gives the protein CASSRTGITEAFF.

The chain carries TRBV19 and TRBJ2-1; TRBD1 agrees at 7 bases. This CDR3 spans 13 amino acids. V trimming: 6 bases; J trimming: 8 bases; junction bases outside the gene matches: 7. Germline assignment: CDR1 LNHDA and CDR2 SQIVND (reference sequence). The CDR3 DNA is TGTGCCAGTAGGAACAGGGGAGTTGATGAGCAGTTCTTC. It encodes CASRNRGVDEQFF.

This chain connects TRBV7-2 to TRBJ2-1, with D maybe TRBD2 (5 bases). From germline, CDR1 is SGHTA and CDR2 FQGNSA. This CDR3 is 18 amino acids long. The V end lost 1 base, the J end lost 9 bases, and 25 bases lay between the germline ends. The CDR3 DNA sequence: TGTGCCAGCAGCTTAGGATCTTTACGGGCCCCGGGGTTCGTTGAGCAGTTCTTC. It translates to CASSLGSLRAPGFVEQFF.

The chain joins TRBV3-1 (or the pseudogene TRBV3-2) to TRBJ1-1; maybe TRBD1 (5 bases). Germline V gene data show CDR1 as LGHDT and CDR2 as YNNKEL (reference sequence). This CDR3 comprises 13 residues. V lost 8 bases, J lost 4 bases, and 14 bases lay in between. The CDR3, as DNA: TGTGCCAGCCCCCCCCGGGGCGGCACTGAAGCTTTCTTT. This sequence encodes CASPPRGGTEAFF.

The rearrangement links TRBV3-1 (or the pseudogene TRBV3-2) to TRBJ1-2; D uncertain. V was clipped by 2 bases and J by 4 bases, with 17 bases between them. Germline CDR1 LGHDT, CDR2 YNNKEL (reference sequence). The CDR3 loop spans 16 amino acids. The CDR3 bases are TGTGCCAGCAGCCAACGGGTAGAAGGGATTTCCTATGGCTACACCTTC. This codes for CASSQRVEGISYGYTF.

CDR3 sequence: CASSPRTGGQETQYF. The CDR3 nucleotides read TGTGCCAGCTCTCCTCGGACAGGGGGCCAAGAGACCCAGTACTTC. This rearrangement joins TRBV18 to TRBJ2-5, with 10 bases matching TRBD1. CDR1 is KGHSH and CDR2 is LQKENI in the germline V gene. The V segment lost 6 bases and the J segment 1 base; nucleotides outside the gene matches: 5. This CDR3 contains 15 residues.

The chain joins TRBV5-4 to TRBJ2-1; the match to TRBD2 covers 7 bases. Unmatched junction bases numbered 5, after V lost 2 bases and J lost 3 bases. CDR3 length equals 15 residues. Germline CDR1 and CDR2: SGHNT and YYREEE (reference sequence). DNA for the CDR3: TGTGCCAGCAGCTTAGTTGGGAGGGGCTACAATGAGCAGTTCTTC. It is translated as CASSLVGRGYNEQFF.

The CDR3 DNA is TGTGCCATCAGTCCAGGGGGCTCGGATAGCAATCAGCCCCAGCATTTT. Translation: CAISPGGSDSNQPQHF. J is TRBJ1-5 and V is TRBV10-3; 8 bases are shared with TRBD1. V lost 5 bases and J lost 0; bases outside the gene matches: 6. Germline V gene sequence: CDR1 ENHRY, CDR2 SYGVKD. The CDR3 totals 16 residues.

This clone was counted between two and nine times. CDR3 sequence (DNA): TGTGCCAGCAGTCCAATAGCGGGAGATGTGAGGAATGAGCAGTTCTTC. This encodes CASSPIAGDVRNEQFF. This chain links TRBV7-2 with TRBJ2-1; 9 bases line up with TRBD2. Germline V lookup: CDR1 SGHTA, CDR2 FQGNSA. There are 16 residues in the CDR3. V gave up 6 bases and J gave up 7 bases; unmatched junction bases: 13.

This rearrangement joins TRBV28 to TRBJ1-5; D call uncertain. This CDR3 has 14 amino acids. V lost 8 bases and J 4 bases, leaving 15 bases between the germline ends. Germline CDR1 MDHEN, CDR2 SYDVKM. CDR3 sequence reads: CASRGRGGNQPQHF. Here the CDR3 DNA reads TGTGCCAGCCGCGGACGGGGAGGGAATCAGCCCCAGCATTTT.

The chain is built from TRBV9 and TRBJ2-3, with 10 bases lining up with TRBD2. Germline CDR1 is SGDLS and CDR2 is YYNGEE. V was clipped by 2 bases and J by 0 bases; unmatched bases: 3. This CDR3 region has 16 residues. The CDR3 coding sequence is TGTGCCAGCAGCGTCCGGACTAGCGGAAGCACAGATACGCAGTATTTT. This gives the protein CASSVRTSGSTDTQYF.

The chain has TRBV4-1 and TRBJ1-2, with D unclear. V was shortened by 1 base and J by 4 bases, with 7 bases between the two germline ends. Germline lookup yields CDR1 MGHRA and CDR2 YSYEKL. The CDR3 is made up of 13 amino acids. This CDR3 is CASSQVHSYGYTF. The CDR3 DNA reads as TGCGCCAGCAGCCAAGTTCACAGCTATGGCTACACCTTC.

The chain couples TRBV7-9 to TRBJ1-2; D is unclear. Germline V lookup: CDR1 SEHNR, CDR2 FQNEAQ (reference sequence). This CDR3 is 13 amino acids long. The germline V and J ends were trimmed by 6 bases and 2 bases, with 10 bases remaining between them. CDR3 sequence (DNA): TGTGCCAGCAGTCATGGGAGCAACTATGGCTACACCTTC. Translating gives CASSHGSNYGYTF.

The rearrangement uses TRBV6-2 or TRBV6-3 and TRBJ1-5; tentative D call: TRBD1 (6 bases). The CDR3 is made up of 14 amino acids. The germline V and J ends were trimmed by 4 bases and 3 bases, with 10 bases remaining between them. CDR1 is MNHEY, CDR2 SVGEGT, per germline. The CDR3 protein is CASSSRTVNQPQHF. For the CDR3, the DNA is TGTGCCAGCAGTTCTCGGACAGTCAATCAGCCCCAGCATTTT.